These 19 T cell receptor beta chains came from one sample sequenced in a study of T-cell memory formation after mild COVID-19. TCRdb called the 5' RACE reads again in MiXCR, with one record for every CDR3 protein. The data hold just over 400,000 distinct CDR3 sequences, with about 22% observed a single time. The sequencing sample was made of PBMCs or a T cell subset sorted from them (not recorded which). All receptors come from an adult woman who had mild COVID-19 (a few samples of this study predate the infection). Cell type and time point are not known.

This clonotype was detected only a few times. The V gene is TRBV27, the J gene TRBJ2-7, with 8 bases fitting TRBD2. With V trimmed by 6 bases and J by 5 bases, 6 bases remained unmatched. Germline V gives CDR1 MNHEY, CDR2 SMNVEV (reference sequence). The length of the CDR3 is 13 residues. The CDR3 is CASRSSGSHEQYF. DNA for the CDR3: TGTGCCAGCAGAAGCAGCGGGAGCCACGAGCAGTACTTC.

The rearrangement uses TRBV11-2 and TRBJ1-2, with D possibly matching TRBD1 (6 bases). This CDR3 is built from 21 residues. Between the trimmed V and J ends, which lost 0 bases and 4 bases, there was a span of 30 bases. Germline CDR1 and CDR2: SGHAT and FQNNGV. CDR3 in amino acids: CASSLDDFNDRRKWVGYGYTF. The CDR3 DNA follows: TGTGCCAGCAGCTTAGACGATTTTAATGACAGGCGTAAATGGGTGGGCTATGGCTACACCTTC.

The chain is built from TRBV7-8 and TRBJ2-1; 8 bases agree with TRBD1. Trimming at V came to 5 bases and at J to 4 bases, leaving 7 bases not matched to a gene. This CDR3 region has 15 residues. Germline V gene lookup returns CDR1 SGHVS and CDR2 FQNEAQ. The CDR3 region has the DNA TGTGCCAGCAGCAAATACAGGGGGAGGTACAATGAGCAGTTCTTC. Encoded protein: CASSKYRGRYNEQFF.

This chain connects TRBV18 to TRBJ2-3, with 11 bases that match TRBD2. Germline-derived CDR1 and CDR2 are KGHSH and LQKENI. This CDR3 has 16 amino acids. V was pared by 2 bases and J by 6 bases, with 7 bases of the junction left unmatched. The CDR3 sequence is CASSPGLLAGEDTQYF. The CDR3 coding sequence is TGTGCCAGCTCACCAGGATTACTAGCGGGAGAGGATACGCAGTATTTT.

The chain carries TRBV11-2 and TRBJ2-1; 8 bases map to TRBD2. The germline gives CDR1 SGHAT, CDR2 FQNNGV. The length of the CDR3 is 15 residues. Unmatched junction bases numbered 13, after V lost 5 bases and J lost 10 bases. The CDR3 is CASSPSGLGGTEQFF. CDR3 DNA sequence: TGTGCCAGCAGCCCTAGCGGGTTGGGGGGAACCGAGCAGTTCTTC.

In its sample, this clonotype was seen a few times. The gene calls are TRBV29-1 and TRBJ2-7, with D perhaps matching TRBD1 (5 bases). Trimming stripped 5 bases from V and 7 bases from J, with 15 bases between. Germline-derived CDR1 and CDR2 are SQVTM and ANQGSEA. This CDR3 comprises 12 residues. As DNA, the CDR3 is TGCAGCGTTAAAAACAGGACGCGGGAGCAGTACTTC. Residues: CSVKNRTREQYF.

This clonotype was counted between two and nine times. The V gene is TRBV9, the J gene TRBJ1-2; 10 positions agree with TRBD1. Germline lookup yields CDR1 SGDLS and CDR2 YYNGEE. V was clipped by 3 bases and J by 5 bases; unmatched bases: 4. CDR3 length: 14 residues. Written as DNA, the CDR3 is TGTGCCAGCAGCGCGGGACAGGGGACTTATGGCTACACCTTC. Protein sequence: CASSAGQGTYGYTF.

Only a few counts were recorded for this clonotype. Here the CDR3 reads CASSPGLVASQETQYF. CDR3 DNA sequence: TGTGCCAGCAGCCCCGGACTAGTTGCTAGCCAAGAGACCCAGTACTTC. V usage is TRBV7-2 and J usage is TRBJ2-5; 7 bases fit TRBD2. CDR1 is SGHTA and CDR2 is FQGNSA in the germline V gene. The CDR3 is 16 amino acids. V was pared by 5 bases and J by 1 base, with 10 bases of the junction left unmatched.

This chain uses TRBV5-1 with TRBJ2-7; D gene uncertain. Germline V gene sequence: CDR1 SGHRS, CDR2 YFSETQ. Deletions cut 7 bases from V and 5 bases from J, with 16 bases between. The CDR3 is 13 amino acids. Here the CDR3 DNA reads TGCGCCAGCGGGTCATCCGACCGCAACGAGCAGTACTTC. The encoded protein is CASGSSDRNEQYF. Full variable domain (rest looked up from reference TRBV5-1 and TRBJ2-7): KAGVTQTPRYLIKTRGQQVTLSCSPISGHRSVSWYQQTPGQGLQFLFEYFSETQRNKGNFPGRFSGRQFSNSRSEMNVSTLELGDSALYLCASGSSDRNEQYFGPGTRLTVT.

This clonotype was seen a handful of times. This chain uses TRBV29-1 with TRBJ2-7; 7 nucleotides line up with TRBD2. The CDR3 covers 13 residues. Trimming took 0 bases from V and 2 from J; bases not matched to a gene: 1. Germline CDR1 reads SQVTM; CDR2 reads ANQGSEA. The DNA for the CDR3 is TGCAGCGTTGAAGATGGGAGGGCCTACGAGCAGTACTTC. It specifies CSVEDGRAYEQYF.

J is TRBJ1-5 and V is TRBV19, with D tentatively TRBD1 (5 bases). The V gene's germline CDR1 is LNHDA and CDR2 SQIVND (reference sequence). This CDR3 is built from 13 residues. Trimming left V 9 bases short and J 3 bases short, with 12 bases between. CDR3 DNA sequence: TGTGCCAGCCGGGACGTACTCAATCAGCCCCAGCATTTT. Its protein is CASRDVLNQPQHF.

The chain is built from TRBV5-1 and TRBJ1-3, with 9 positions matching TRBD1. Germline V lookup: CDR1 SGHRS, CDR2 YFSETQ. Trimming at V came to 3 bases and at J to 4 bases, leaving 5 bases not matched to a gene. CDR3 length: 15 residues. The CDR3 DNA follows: TGCGCCAGCAGCTCACGGACAGGGGACGGAAACACCATATATTTT. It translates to CASSSRTGDGNTIYF.

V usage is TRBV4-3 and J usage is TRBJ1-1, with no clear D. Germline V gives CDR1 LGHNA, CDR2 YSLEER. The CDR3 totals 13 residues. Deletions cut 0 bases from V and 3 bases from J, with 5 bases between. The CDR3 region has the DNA TGCGCCAGCAGCCAAGAAAGGTACACTGAAGCTTTCTTT. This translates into CASSQERYTEAFF.

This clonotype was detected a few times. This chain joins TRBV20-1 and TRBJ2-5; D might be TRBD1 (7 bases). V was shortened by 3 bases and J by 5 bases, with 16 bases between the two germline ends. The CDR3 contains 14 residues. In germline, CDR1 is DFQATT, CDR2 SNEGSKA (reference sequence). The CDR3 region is CSASVQGGTETQYF. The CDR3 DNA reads TGCAGTGCTAGTGTCCAGGGGGGTACGGAGACCCAGTACTTC.

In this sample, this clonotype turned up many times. CDR3 sequence: CSVVHSMNTEAFF. DNA for the CDR3: TGCAGCGTTGTTCACAGTATGAACACTGAAGCTTTCTTT. The rearrangement joins TRBV29-1 to TRBJ1-1; D unclear. The CDR3 runs to 13 residues. V shed 4 bases and J shed 0 bases, with 9 bases lying between them. Looked up from germline, CDR1 is SQVTM and CDR2 is ANQGSEA. The whole variable domain, remainder taken from reference TRBV29-1 and TRBJ1-1, is SAVISQKPSRDICQRGTSLTIQCQVDSQVTMMFWYRQQPGQSLTLIATANQGSEATYESGFVIDKFPISRPNLTFSTLTVSNMSPEDSSIYLCSVVHSMNTEAFFGQGTRLTVV.

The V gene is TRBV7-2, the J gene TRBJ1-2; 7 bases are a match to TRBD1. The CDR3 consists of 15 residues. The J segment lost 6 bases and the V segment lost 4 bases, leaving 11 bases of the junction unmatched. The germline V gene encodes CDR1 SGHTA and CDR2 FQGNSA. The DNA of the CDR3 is TGTGCCAGCAGCTCCCCTCGACAGGGAAGGGATGGCTACACCTTC. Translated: CASSSPRQGRDGYTF. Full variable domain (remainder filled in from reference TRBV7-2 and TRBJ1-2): GAGVSQSPSNKVTEKGKDVELRCDPISGHTALYWYRQSLGQGLEFLIYFQGNSAPDKSGLPSDRFSAERTGGSVSTLTIQRTQQEDSAVYLCASSSPRQGRDGYTFGSGTRLTVV.

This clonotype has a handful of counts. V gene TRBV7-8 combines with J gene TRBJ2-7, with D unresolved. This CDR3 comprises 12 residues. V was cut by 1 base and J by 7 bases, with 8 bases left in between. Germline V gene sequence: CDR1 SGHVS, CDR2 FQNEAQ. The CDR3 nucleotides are TGTGCCAGCAGCTTAGGATTGGGTGAGCAGTACTTC. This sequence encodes CASSLGLGEQYF.

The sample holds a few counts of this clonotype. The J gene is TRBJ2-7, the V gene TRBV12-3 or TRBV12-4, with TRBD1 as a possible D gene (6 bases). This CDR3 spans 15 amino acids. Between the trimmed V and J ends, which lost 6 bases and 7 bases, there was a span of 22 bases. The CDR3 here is CASRLDRPSFWEQYF. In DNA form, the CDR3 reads TGTGCCAGCAGACTGGACAGACCAAGCTTTTGGGAGCAGTACTTC.

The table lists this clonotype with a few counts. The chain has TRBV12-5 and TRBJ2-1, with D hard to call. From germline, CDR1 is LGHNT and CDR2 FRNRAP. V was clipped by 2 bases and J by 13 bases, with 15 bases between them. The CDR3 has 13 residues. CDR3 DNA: TGTGCTAGTGGTTTGACTGGTGACACCCCACAGTTCTTC. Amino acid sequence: CASGLTGDTPQFF.